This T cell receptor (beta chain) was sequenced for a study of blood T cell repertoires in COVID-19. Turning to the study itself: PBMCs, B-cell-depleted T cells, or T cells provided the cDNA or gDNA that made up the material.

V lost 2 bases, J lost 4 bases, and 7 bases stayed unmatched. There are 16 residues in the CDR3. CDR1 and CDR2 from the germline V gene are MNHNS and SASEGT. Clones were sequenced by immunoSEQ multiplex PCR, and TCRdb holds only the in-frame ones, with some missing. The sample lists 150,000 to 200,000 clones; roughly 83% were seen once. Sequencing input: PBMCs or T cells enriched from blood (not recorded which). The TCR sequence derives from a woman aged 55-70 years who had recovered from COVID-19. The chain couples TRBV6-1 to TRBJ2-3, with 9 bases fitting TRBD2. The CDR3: CASSELAGSGADTQYF. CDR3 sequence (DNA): TGTGCCAGCAGTGAACTAGCGGGGTCGGGGGCAGATACGCAGTATTTT.